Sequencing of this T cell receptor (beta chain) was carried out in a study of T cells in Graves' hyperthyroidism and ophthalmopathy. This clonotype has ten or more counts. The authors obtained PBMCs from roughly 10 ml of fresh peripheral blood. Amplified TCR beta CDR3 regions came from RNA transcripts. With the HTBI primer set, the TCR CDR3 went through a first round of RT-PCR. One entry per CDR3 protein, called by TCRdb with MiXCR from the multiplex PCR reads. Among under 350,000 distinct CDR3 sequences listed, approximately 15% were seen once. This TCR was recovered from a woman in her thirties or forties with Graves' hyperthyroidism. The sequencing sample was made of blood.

The CDR3 DNA follows: TGTGCCAGCAGTACAGGGGTCGGATCTTCTTACAGGGAGCTGTTTTTT. Its translation is CASSTGVGSSYRELFF. The chain joins TRBV28 to TRBJ2-2; 7 bases agree with TRBD1. With V trimmed by 5 bases and J by 9 bases, 15 bases remained unmatched. The CDR3 spans 16 residues. The germline V gene encodes CDR1 MDHEN and CDR2 SYDVKM.